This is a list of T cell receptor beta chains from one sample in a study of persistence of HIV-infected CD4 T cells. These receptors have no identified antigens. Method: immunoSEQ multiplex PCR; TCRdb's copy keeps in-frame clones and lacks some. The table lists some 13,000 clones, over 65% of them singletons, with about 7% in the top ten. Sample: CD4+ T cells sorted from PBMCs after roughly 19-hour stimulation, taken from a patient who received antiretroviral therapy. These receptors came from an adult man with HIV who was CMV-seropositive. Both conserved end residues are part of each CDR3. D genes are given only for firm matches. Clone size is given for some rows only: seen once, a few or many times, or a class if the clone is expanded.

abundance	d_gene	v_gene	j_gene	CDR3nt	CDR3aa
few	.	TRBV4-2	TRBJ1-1	TGTGCCAGCAGCCAAGCCACTCGAGGGGCTGAAGCTTTCTTT	CASSQATRGAEAFF
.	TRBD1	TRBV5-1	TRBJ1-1	TGCGCCAGCAGCCCCGGGACAGGGGGCTCATTAGGCACTGAAGCTTTCTTT	CASSPGTGGSLGTEAFF
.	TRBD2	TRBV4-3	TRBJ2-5	TGCGCCAGCAGCCAAGGGGGTAGCGGGGAGACCCAGTACTTC	CASSQGGSGETQYF
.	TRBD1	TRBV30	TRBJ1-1	TGTGCCTGGAGTGCACAGGGGGAAGCTTTCTTT	CAWSAQGEAFF
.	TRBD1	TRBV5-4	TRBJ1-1	TGTGCCAGCAGCATTGCCGACAGGGGGCCCGTAGGTACTGAAGCTTTCTTT	CASSIADRGPVGTEAFF
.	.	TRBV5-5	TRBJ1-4	TGTGCCAGCAGTTCTACGGGACAAGCCCTTGAAAAACTGTTTTTT	CASSSTGQALEKLFF
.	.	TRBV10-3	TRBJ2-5	TGTGCCATCAGTGAGGGGCCTCGGGCGGACCAGTACTTC	CAISEGPRADQYF
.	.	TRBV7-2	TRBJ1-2	TGTGCCAGCAGCCCTATTATCCCCCGCGGTTTTGGCTACACCTTC	CASSPIIPRGFGYTF
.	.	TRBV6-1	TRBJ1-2	TGTGCCAGCAGTGAAGAAGTACACCCAAACTATGGCTACACCTTC	CASSEEVHPNYGYTF
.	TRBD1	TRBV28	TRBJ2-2	TGTGCCAGCAGTACCCCCGGACAGGGGGTTCGTCTGAAGCTGTTTTTT	CASSTPGQGVRLKLFF
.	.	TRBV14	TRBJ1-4	TGTGCCAGCAGCCAAGATGGAACAGGGAAGGCTGAAAAACTGTTTTTT	CASSQDGTGKAEKLFF
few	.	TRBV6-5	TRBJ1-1	TGTGCCAGCACTATTCGGAGGGGCGCTGAAGCTTTCTTT	CASTIRRGAEAFF
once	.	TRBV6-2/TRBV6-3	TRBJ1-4	TGTGCCAGCAGTACTTTGGGGTCCAACTATAATGAAAAACTGTTTTTT	CASSTLGSNYNEKLFF
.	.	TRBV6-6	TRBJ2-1	TGTGCCAGCAAATGGGGGACCAGCGCCTTCAATGAGCAGTTCTTC	CASKWGTSAFNEQFF
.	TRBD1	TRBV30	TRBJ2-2	TGTGCCTGGAAACCGGGACAGGGTCCCGGGGAGCTGTTTTTT	CAWKPGQGPGELFF
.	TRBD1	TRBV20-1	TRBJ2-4	TGCAGTGCTAGTACCGGGACAGCGAACAACATTCAGTACTTC	CSASTGTANNIQYF
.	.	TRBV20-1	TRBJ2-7	TGCAGTGTCAGGGGATCCTACGAGCAGTACTTC	CSVRGSYEQYF
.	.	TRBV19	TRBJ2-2	TGTGCCAGTAGTATTGAGTGGATAGGTACCGGGGAGCTGTTTTTT	CASSIEWIGTGELFF
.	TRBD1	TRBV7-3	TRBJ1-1	TGTGCCAGCAGTCGCAACCCGGGACAGCAGAACACTGAAGCTTTCTTT	CASSRNPGQQNTEAFF
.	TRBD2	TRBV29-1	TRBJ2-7	TGCAGCGTTGGGTCGGGAGGCTCCTTCTTGTACGAGCAGTACTTC	CSVGSGGSFLYEQYF
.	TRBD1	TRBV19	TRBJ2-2	TGTGCCAGTACCCGCGGAAACGGACAGGGAAGGGACACCGGGGAGCTGTTTTTT	CASTRGNGQGRDTGELFF
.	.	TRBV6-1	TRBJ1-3	TGTGCCAGCAGTGAAGTTCGGCGGCTCTCTGGAAACACCATATATTTT	CASSEVRRLSGNTIYF
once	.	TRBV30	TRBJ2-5	TGTGCCTGGGGGAAGGGAGTCGGGTGGGAGACCCAGTACTTC	CAWGKGVGWETQYF
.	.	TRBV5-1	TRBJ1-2	TGCGCCAGCAGCTTGCTGGGCAGTGGCTACACCTTC	CASSLLGSGYTF
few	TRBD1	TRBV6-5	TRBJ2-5	TGTGCCAGCAGTTACGGACAGGGGGCCGAGACCCAGTACTTC	CASSYGQGAETQYF
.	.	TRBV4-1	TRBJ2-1	TGCGCCAGCAGCCAAGTGGACGTCGTTTCCTACAATGAGCAGTTCTTC	CASSQVDVVSYNEQFF
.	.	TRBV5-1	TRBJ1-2	TGCGCCAGCTCCATGTCGGAGGGGGGATATGGCTACACCTTC	CASSMSEGGYGYTF
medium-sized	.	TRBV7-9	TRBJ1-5	TGTGCCAGCAGCTTATTCAACAATCAGCCCCAGCATTTT	CASSLFNNQPQHF
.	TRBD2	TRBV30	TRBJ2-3	TGTGCCTGGAGTGTATCACTAGCGGGGGGGGAAGATACGCAGTATTTT	CAWSVSLAGGEDTQYF
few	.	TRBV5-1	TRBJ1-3	TGCGCCAGCAGCTCCCGGGCAGGGACGAGCTCTGGAAACACCATATATTTT	CASSSRAGTSSGNTIYF
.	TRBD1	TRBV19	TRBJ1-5	TGTGCCAGTAGTATCTTAAGAGGACAGGGGTTCAATCAGCCCCAGCATTTT	CASSILRGQGFNQPQHF
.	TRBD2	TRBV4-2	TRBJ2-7	TGTGCCAGCAGCCAAGATCTAGCGGGAGGGCGTGAGCAGTACTTC	CASSQDLAGGREQYF
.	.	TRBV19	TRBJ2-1	TGTGCCAGTAGTAGAGGACCAGCGACGGAGCAGTTCTTC	CASSRGPATEQFF
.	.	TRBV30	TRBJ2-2	TGTGCCTGGAGTTCGGCAGGAGCGAACACCGGGGAGCTGTTTTTT	CAWSSAGANTGELFF
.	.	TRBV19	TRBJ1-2	TGTGCCAGTAGTATGAGGGAGGTTTTTGGCTACACCTTC	CASSMREVFGYTF
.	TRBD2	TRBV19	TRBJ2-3	TGTGCCAGTAGTATGATCCCGAGACTAGCGGGAGGCACAGATACGCAGTATTTT	CASSMIPRLAGGTDTQYF
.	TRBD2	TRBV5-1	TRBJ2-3	TGCGCCAGCAGCTTGCCTAGCGGGAGCACAGATACGCAGTATTTT	CASSLPSGSTDTQYF
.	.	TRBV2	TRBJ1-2	TGTGCCAGCAAAGGGGCGGTGAAGAACTATGGCTACACCTTC	CASKGAVKNYGYTF
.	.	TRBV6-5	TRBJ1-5	TGTGCCAGCAGTTACGGGGCAGCCCATCAGCCCCAGCATTTT	CASSYGAAHQPQHF
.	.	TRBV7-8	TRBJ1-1	TGTGCCAGCAGCTCCCTCGGTTGGGTGAACACTGAAGCTTTCTTT	CASSSLGWVNTEAFF
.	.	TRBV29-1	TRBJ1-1	TGCAGCGTTAACCTTAGGGGATCTGTCACTGAAGCTTTCTTT	CSVNLRGSVTEAFF
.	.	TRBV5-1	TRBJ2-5	TGCGCCAGCAGCTTCACAACGAGAGAGACCCAGTACTTC	CASSFTTRETQYF
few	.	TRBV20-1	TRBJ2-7	TGCAGTGCTAGCCACCGACAGGAGCAGTACTTC	CSASHRQEQYF
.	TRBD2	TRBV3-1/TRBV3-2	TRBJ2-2	TGTGCCAGCAGCATACGGACTAGCGGGAACACCGGGGAGCTGTTTTTT	CASSIRTSGNTGELFF
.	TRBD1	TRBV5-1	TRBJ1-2	TGCGCCAGCAGCTTGGGACAGGGGATTAACTATGGCTACACCTTC	CASSLGQGINYGYTF
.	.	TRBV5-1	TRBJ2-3	TGCGCCAGCAGCTTGGACGATCCGTTAAGGTCAGATACGCAGTATTTT	CASSLDDPLRSDTQYF
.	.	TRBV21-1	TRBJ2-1	TGTGCCAGCAGCAAAGAGACACGGGGACAGATCTACAATGAGCAGTTCTTC	CASSKETRGQIYNEQFF
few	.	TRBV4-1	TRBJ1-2	TGCGCCAGCAGCCCAGGCCGGGGCCCAGGGGAGTTAAGCGGCTACACCTTC	CASSPGRGPGELSGYTF
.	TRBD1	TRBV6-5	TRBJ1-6	TGTGCCAGCAGTTACGGACAGGGGTATTCACCCCTCCACTTT	CASSYGQGYSPLHF
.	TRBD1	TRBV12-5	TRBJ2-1	TGTGCTAGTGGTCTAGGACAGGGAGTCGGGGGTGAGCAGTTCTTC	CASGLGQGVGGEQFF
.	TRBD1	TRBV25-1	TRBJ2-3	TGTGCCAGCAGCCCCGGGACAGGGCTTATCGATACGCAGTATTTT	CASSPGTGLIDTQYF
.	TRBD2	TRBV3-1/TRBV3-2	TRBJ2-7	TGTGCCAGCAGCCTAGGGACTAGCGGGGCCTACGAGCAGTACTTC	CASSLGTSGAYEQYF
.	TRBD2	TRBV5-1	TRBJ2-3	TGCGCCAGCAGCCAGACTAGCGGGAGTTCAGATACGCAGTATTTT	CASSQTSGSSDTQYF
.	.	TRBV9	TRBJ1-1	TGTGCCAGCAGCGTTCTACCGGGGGGCACTGAAGCTTTCTTT	CASSVLPGGTEAFF
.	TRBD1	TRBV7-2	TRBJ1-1	TGTGCCAGCAGCTTGACAGGGAGGGCCACTGAAGCTTTCTTT	CASSLTGRATEAFF
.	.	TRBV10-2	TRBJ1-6	TGCGCCAGCCGGACCATGACAGGCGGTGGACTTAATTCACCCCTCCACTTT	CASRTMTGGGLNSPLHF
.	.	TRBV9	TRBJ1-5	TGTGCCAGCAGCTCTCAGGACGGACTGCAGCCCCAGCATTTT	CASSSQDGLQPQHF
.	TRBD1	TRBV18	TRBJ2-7	TGTGCCAGCTCACAACCGGGACAGGGGGCCGTGGTCGAGCAGTACTTC	CASSQPGQGAVVEQYF
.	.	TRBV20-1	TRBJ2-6	TGCAGTGTTGGTGAAACGGGATCTGGGGCCAACGTCCTGACTTTC	CSVGETGSGANVLTF